This TCR beta chain was sequenced for a study of human T cells and chemical hapten exposure. Study as a whole: Donors were sensitized with 2% DPC on the upper inner arm.

This CDR3 region has 15 residues. Trimming removed 2 bases from V and 4 bases from J, with 13 bases in between. Germline V gene lookup returns CDR1 SGHNT and CDR2 YENEEA. Indicated time point: pre-sensitization, week 0. As for treatment: therapeutic diphenylcyclopropenone sensitization with weekly scalp DPC. Venepuncture was done earlier than the placement of each patch test. Sample donors consisted of patients with alopecia, aged 18 to 70 years, who were suitable for DPC. Total RNA came from unfractionated whole blood. TCRdb re-analysed the RACE reads in MiXCR, keeping a single row per CDR3 protein. The sample shows about 70,000 distinct CDR3 sequences, 11% of them seen only once. In this sample, this clonotype turned up a few times.

This TCR was sampled from a woman between 45 and 60 years old with alopecia areata. Some clones in this sample may be carry-over from other donors' samples. The J gene is TRBJ2-3, the V gene TRBV11-3; unclear D gene. The sequencing here drew on whole blood, taken in connection with sensitization to the hapten diphenylcyclopropenone (DPC). For the CDR3, the DNA is TGTGCCAGCAGCTTATCAGGCGAGTCTCCAGATACGCAGTATTTT. Protein: CASSLSGESPDTQYF.